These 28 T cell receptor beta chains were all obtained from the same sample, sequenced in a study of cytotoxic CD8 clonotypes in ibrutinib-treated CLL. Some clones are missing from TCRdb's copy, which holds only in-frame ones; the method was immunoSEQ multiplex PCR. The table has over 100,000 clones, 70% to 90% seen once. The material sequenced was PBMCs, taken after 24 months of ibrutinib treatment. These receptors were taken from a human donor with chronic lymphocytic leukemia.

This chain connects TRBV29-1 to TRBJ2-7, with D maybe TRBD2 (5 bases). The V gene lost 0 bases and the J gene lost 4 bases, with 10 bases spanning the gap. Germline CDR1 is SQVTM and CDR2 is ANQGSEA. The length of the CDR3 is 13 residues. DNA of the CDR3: TGCAGCGTTGAAGATGGAGGCCCGTACGAGCAGTACTTC. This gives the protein CSVEDGGPYEQYF.

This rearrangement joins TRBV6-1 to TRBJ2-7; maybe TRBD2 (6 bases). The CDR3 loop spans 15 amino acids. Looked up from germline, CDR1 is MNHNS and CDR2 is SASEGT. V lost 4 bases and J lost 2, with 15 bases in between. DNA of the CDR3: TGTGCCAGCAGTGCGGAACCCGGGAGAACCTACGAGCAGTACTTC. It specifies CASSAEPGRTYEQYF.

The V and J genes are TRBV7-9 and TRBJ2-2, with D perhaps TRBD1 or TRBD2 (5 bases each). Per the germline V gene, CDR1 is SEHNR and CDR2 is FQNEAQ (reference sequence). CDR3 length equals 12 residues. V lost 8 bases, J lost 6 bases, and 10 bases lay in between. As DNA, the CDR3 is TGTGCCAGCCGCTCGGGGCCCGGGGAGCTGTTTTTT. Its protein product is CASRSGPGELFF.

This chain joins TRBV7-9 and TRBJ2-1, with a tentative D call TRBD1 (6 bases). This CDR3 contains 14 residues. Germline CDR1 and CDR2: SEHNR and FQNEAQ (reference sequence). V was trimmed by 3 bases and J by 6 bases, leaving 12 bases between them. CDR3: CASSLSGAGNEQFF. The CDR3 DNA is TGTGCCAGCAGCTTGTCAGGGGCGGGCAATGAGCAGTTCTTC.

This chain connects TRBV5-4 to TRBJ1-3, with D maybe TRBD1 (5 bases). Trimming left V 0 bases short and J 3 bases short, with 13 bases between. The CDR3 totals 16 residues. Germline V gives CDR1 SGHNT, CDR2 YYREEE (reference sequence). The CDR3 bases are TGTGCCAGCAGCTTGGGAGGGGAAAAATTTGGAAACACCATATATTTT. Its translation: CASSLGGEKFGNTIYF. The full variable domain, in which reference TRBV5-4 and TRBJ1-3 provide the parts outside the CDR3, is ETGVTQSPTHLIKTRGQQVTLRCSSQSGHNTVSWYQQALGQGPQFIFQYYREEENGRGNFPPRFSGLQFPNYSSELNVNALELDDSALYLCASSLGGEKFGNTIYFGEGSWLTVV.

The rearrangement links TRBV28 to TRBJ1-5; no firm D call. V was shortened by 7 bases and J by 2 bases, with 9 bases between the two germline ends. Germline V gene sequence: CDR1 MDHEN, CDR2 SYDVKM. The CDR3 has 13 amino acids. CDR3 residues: CASIREGNQPQHF. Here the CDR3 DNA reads TGTGCCAGCATTAGAGAGGGCAATCAGCCCCAGCATTTT.

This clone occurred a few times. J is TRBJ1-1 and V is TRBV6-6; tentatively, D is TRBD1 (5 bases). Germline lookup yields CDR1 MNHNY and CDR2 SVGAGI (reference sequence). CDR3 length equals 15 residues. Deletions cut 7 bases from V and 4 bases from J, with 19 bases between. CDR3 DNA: TGTGCCAGCACTCTAGATGGGGGTATGGGCACTGAAGCTTTCTTT. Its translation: CASTLDGGMGTEAFF.

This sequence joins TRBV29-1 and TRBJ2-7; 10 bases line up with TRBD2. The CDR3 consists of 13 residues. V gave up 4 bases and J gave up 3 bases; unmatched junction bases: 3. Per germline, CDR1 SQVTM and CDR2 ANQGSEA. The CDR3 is CSVGSSGSYEQYF. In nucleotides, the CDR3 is TGCAGCGTTGGCTCTAGCGGGAGCTACGAGCAGTACTTC.

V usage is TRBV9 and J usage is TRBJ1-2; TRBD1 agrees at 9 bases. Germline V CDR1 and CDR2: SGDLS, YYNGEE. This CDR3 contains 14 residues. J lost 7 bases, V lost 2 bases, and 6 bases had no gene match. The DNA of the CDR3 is TGTGCCAGCAGCGTCGAACAGGGGGCGGCTGGCTACACCTTC. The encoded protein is CASSVEQGAAGYTF. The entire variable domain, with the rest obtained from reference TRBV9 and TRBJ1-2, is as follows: DSGVTQTPKHLITATGQRVTLRCSPRSGDLSVYWYQQSLDQGLQFLIQYYNGEERAKGNILERFSAQQFPDLHSELNLSSLELGDSALYFCASSVEQGAAGYTFGSGTRLTVV.

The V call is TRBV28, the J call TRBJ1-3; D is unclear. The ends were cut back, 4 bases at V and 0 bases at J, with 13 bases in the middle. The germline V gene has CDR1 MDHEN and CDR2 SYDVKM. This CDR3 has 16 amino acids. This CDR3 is CASSSSRAYSGNTIYF. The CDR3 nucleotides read TGTGCCAGCAGTTCCTCAAGGGCGTACTCTGGAAACACCATATATTTT.

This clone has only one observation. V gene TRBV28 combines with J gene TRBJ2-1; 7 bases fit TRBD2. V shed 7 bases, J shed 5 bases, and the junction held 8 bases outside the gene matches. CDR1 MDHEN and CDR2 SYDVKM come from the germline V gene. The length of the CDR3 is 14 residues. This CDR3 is CASTSAGPNNEQFF. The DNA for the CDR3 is TGTGCCAGCACTTCAGCGGGACCAAACAATGAGCAGTTCTTC.

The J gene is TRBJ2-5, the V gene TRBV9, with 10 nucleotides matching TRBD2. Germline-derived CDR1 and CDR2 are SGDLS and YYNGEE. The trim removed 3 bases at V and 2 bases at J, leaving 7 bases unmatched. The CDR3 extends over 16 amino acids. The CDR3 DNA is TGTGCCAGCAGCGCTTTAGCGGGAGGCAAACAAGAGACCCAGTACTTC. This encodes CASSALAGGKQETQYF. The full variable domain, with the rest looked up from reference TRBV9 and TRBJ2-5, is DSGVTQTPKHLITATGQRVTLRCSPRSGDLSVYWYQQSLDQGLQFLIQYYNGEERAKGNILERFSAQQFPDLHSELNLSSLELGDSALYFCASSALAGGKQETQYFGPGTRLLVL.

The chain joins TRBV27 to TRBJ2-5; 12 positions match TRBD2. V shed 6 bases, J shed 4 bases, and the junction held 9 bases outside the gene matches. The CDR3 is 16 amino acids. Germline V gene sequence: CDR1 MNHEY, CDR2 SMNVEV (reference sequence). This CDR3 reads CASRVAGTSGSETQYF. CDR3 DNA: TGTGCCAGCAGGGTCGCCGGGACTAGCGGGTCAGAGACCCAGTACTTC.

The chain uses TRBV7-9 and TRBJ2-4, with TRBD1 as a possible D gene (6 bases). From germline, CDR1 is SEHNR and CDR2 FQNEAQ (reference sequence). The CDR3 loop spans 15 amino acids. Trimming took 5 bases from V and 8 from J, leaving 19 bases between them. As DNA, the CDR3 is TGTGCCAGCAGCCCTAACCCCGGGACACTGGACATTCAGTACTTC. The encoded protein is CASSPNPGTLDIQYF.

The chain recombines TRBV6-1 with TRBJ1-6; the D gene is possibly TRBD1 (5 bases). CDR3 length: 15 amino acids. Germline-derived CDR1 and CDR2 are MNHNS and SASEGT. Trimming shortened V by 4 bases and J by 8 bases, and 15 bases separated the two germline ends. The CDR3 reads CASSGGILRDSPLHF. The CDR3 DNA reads TGTGCCAGCAGTGGGGGGATTTTGCGAGATTCACCCCTCCACTTT.

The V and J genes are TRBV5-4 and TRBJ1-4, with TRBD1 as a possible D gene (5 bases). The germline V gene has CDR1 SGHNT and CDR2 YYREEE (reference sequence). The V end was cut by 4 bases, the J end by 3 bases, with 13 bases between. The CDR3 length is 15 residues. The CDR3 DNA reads TGTGCCAGCAGCGCTGGGACGTCTCCTAATGAAAAACTGTTTTTT. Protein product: CASSAGTSPNEKLFF.

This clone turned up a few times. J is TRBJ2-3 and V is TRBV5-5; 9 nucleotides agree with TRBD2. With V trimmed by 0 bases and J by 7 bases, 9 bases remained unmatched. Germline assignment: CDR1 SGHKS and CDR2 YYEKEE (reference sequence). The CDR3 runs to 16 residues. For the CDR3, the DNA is TGTGCCAGCAGCTTGGAACTAGCGGGCAATTTGTATACGCAGTATTTT. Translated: CASSLELAGNLYTQYF.

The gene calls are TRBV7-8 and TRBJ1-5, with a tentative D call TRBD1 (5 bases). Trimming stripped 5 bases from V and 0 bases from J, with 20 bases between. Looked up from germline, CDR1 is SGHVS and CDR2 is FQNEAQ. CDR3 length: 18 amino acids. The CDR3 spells CASSRGWGGRYSNQPQHF. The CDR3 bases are TGTGCCAGCAGCCGAGGGTGGGGCGGCCGTTATAGCAATCAGCCCCAGCATTTT.

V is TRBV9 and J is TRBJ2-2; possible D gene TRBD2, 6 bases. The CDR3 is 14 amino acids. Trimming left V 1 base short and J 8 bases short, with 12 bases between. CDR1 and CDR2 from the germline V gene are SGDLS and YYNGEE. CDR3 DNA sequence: TGTGCCAGCAGCGTATTGATGGGGGGAGGGGAGCTGTTTTTT. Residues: CASSVLMGGGELFF.

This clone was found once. The CDR3 sequence: CASSLGTAKNIQYF. CDR3 sequence (DNA): TGTGCCAGCAGTTTAGGGACCGCCAAAAACATTCAGTACTTC. The genes are TRBV28 and TRBJ2-4; either TRBD1 or TRBD2 may fit D (5 bases each). Germline V CDR1 and CDR2: MDHEN, SYDVKM. V lost 2 bases, J lost 1 base, and 6 bases lay in between. This CDR3 has 14 residues.

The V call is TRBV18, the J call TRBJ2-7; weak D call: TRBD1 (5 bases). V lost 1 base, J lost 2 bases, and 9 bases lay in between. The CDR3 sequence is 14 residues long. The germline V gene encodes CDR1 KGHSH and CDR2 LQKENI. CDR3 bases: TGTGCCAGCTCACCACTCGACAGACCCTACGAGCAGTACTTC. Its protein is CASSPLDRPYEQYF.

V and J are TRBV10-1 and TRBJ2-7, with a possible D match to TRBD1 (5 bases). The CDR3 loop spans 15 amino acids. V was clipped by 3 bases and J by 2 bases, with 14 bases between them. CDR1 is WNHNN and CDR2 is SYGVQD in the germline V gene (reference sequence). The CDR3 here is CASSEGVPRPYEQYF. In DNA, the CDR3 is TGCGCCAGCAGTGAAGGGGTCCCTCGACCCTACGAGCAGTACTTC.

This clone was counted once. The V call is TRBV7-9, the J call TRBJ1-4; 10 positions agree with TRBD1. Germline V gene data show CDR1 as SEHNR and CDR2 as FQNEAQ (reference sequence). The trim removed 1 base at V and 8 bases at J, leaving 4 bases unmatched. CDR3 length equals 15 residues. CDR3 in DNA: TGTGCCAGCAGCTTAGAGACAGGGGGCGGAGAAAAACTGTTTTTT. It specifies CASSLETGGGEKLFF.

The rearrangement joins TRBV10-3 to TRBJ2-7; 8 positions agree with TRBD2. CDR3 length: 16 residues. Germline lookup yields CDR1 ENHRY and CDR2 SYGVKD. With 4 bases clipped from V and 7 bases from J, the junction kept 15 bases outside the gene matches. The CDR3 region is CAISGRSGSGSSEQYF. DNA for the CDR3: TGTGCCATCAGTGGGAGAAGCGGGAGCGGCTCCTCGGAGCAGTACTTC.

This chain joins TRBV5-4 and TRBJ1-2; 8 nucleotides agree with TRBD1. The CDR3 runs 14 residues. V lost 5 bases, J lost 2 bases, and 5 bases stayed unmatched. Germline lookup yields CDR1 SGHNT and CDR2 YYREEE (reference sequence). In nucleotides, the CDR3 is TGTGCCAGCAGGAAGGGACAGGAGAACTATGGCTACACCTTC. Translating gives CASRKGQENYGYTF.

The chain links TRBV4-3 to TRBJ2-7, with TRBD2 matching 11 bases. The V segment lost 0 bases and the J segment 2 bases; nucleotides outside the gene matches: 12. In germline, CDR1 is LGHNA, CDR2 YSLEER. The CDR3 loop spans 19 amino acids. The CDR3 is CASSQDSTTLAGGTYEQYF. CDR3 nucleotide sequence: TGCGCCAGCAGCCAAGACAGCACGACCTTAGCGGGAGGGACCTACGAGCAGTACTTC.

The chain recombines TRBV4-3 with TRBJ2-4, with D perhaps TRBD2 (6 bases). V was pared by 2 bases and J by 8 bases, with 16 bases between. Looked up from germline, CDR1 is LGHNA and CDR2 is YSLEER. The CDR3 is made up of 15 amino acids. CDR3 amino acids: CASSQRIGGVYIQYF. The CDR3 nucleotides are TGCGCCAGCAGCCAACGGATTGGAGGGGTATACATTCAGTACTTC.

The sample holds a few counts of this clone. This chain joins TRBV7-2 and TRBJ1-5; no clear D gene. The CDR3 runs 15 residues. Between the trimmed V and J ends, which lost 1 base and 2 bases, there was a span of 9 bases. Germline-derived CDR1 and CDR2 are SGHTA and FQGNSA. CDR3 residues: CASSLGWHGNQPQHF. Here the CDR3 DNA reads TGTGCCAGCAGCTTAGGTTGGCACGGCAATCAGCCCCAGCATTTT. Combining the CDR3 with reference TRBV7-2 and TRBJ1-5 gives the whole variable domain GAGVSQSPSNKVTEKGKDVELRCDPISGHTALYWYRQSLGQGLEFLIYFQGNSAPDKSGLPSDRFSAERTGGSVSTLTIQRTQQEDSAVYLCASSLGWHGNQPQHFGDGTRLSIL.